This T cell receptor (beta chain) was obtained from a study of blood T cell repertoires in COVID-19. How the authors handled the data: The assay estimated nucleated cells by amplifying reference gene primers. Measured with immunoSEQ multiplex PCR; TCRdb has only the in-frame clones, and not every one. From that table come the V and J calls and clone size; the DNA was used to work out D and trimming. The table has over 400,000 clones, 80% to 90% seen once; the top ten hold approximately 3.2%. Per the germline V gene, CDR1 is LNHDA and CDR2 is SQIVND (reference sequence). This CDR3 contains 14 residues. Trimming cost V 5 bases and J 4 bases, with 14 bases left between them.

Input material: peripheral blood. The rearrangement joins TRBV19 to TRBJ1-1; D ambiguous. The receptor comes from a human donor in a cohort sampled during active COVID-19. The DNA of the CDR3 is TGTGCCAGTAGTTGGACCCGAGGGTTCACTGAAGCTTTCTTT. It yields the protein CASSWTRGFTEAFF.